These T cell receptor beta chains were read from a single sample in a study of cytomegalovirus exposure and HLA in healthy donors. The table came from immunoSEQ multiplex PCR; TCRdb's copy has only in-frame clones and leaves some out. The sample data list under 100,000 clones. The specimen sequenced was PBMCs. Receptors were obtained from a young man in good health and CMV-seronegative. The CDR3 runs from the conserved cysteine through the conserved F or W. The D gene is left open where the match is weak. Clone size is not always given. Where it is, it says once, few, many or a class for expanded clones.

CDR3 protein,CDR3 DNA,J gene,D gene,V gene,clone size
CASSLQDRGNNQPQHF,TGTGCCAGTAGTCTCCAGGACAGGGGCAACAATCAGCCCCAGCATTTT,TRBJ1-5,TRBD1,TRBV19,.
CASSTRARDTTQYSNQPQHF,TGTGCCAGTAGTACGAGGGCCCGGGACACCACACAGTATAGCAATCAGCCCCAGCATTTT,TRBJ1-5,.,TRBV19,.
CASSSGSYEQYF,TGTGCCAGCAGCTCGGGGAGCTACGAGCAGTACTTC,TRBJ2-7,.,TRBV5-6,.
CASSLGLAGDTQYF,TGTGCCAGCAGCTTGGGTCTAGCGGGAGATACGCAGTATTTT,TRBJ2-3,TRBD2,TRBV13,.
CASSYLQGIGDEQFF,TGTGCCAGCAGTTACCTACAGGGGATCGGGGATGAGCAGTTCTTC,TRBJ2-1,TRBD1,TRBV6-5,.
CASSPGQADEQYF,TGTGCCAGCTCACCAGGGCAGGCAGACGAGCAGTACTTC,TRBJ2-7,.,TRBV18,.
CASSSNTGWAEAFF,TGCGCCAGCAGCTCTAACACGGGGTGGGCTGAAGCTTTCTTT,TRBJ1-1,.,TRBV5-1,.
CASSVGPSGLAYEQYF,TGTGCCAGCAGCGTAGGCCCTAGCGGGTTAGCCTACGAGCAGTACTTC,TRBJ2-7,TRBD2,TRBV9,.
CASSLATRGYTF,TGTGCCAGCAGCTTGGCTACGAGAGGCTACACCTTC,TRBJ1-2,.,TRBV5-6,.
CASSVVSSTDTQYF,TGTGCCAGCAGCGTAGTTTCTAGCACAGATACGCAGTATTTT,TRBJ2-3,.,TRBV9,.
CASSSPTWGGTEAFF,TGTGCCAGCAGTTCCCCGACTTGGGGAGGCACTGAAGCTTTCTTT,TRBJ1-1,.,TRBV6-5,.
CAIMERGGGTDTQYF,TGTGCCATCATGGAGCGGGGGGGCGGCACAGATACGCAGTATTTT,TRBJ2-3,TRBD2,TRBV10-3,.
CASSLKTGNTEAFF,TGTGCCAGCAGCTTAAAAACGGGTAACACTGAAGCTTTCTTT,TRBJ1-1,.,TRBV7-9,.
CASSQIIGLGTGELFF,TGTGCCAGTAGCCAAATCATCGGGTTGGGCACCGGGGAGCTGTTTTTT,TRBJ2-2,.,TRBV19,.
CASSLRGTGELFF,TGTGCCAGCAGCTTAAGGGGCACCGGGGAGCTGTTTTTT,TRBJ2-2,.,TRBV11-3,.
CASSSSGGVDYEQYF,TGTGCCAGCAGCTCTAGCGGGGGGGTCGACTACGAGCAGTACTTC,TRBJ2-7,TRBD2,TRBV5-4,medium-sized
CASSEPWAGDNYGYTF,TGTGCCAGCAGTGAACCGTGGGCAGGGGATAACTATGGCTACACCTTC,TRBJ1-2,.,TRBV25-1,.
CASSEAGTGGTYGYTF,TGTGCCAGCAGCGAAGCCGGGACAGGGGGCACGTATGGCTACACCTTC,TRBJ1-2,TRBD1,TRBV7-9,.
CASSEVAPDSYEQYF,TGTGCCAGCAGTGAAGTGGCCCCTGACTCCTACGAGCAGTACTTC,TRBJ2-7,.,TRBV2,.
CASSPRDRALYGYTF,TGTGCCAGCAGCCCAAGGGACAGAGCCCTTTATGGCTACACCTTC,TRBJ1-2,TRBD1,TRBV5-4,.
CASSFEPDTEAFF,TGTGCCAGCAGCTTTGAACCGGACACTGAAGCTTTCTTT,TRBJ1-1,.,TRBV5-6,.
CASREGLWSYEQYF,TGTGCCAGCAGGGAGGGCCTTTGGTCCTACGAGCAGTACTTC,TRBJ2-7,.,TRBV7-2,.
CASSSSGTGFYNEQFF,TGTGCCAGCAGCAGCTCCGGGACAGGGTTCTACAATGAGCAGTTCTTC,TRBJ2-1,TRBD1,TRBV7-2,.
CASSERGTGLHEQYF,TGTGCCAGCAGCGAAAGGGGGACAGGGCTACACGAGCAGTACTTC,TRBJ2-7,TRBD1,TRBV7-2,.
CASTRTTYQPQHF,TGTGCCAGCACTCGGACTACCTATCAGCCCCAGCATTTT,TRBJ1-5,.,TRBV6-1,.
CAISESRLEDEQFF,TGTGCCATCAGTGAGTCGAGGCTAGAGGATGAGCAGTTCTTC,TRBJ2-1,.,TRBV10-3,.
CASSQRGQTQYF,TGTGCCAGCAGCCAAAGGGGCCAGACCCAGTACTTC,TRBJ2-5,.,TRBV11-3,.
CASSDNGDSAYEQYF,TGTGCCAGCAGTGATAATGGGGACTCCGCCTACGAGCAGTACTTC,TRBJ2-7,.,TRBV25-1,.
CASSFTGTGEETQYF,TGCGCCAGCAGTTTTACCGGGACAGGGGAAGAGACCCAGTACTTC,TRBJ2-5,TRBD1,TRBV5-1,.
CASSLRGAGTEAFF,TGTGCCAGCAGCTTACGTGGGGCCGGGACTGAAGCTTTCTTT,TRBJ1-1,.,TRBV7-9,.
CASSYRFTGELFF,TGTGCCAGCAGTTACCGTTTCACCGGGGAGCTGTTTTTT,TRBJ2-2,.,TRBV6-5,.
CASSLMAGEQYF,TGTGCCAGCAGCTTAATGGCGGGCGAGCAGTACTTC,TRBJ2-7,.,TRBV11-2,.
CASSSRGTANEKLFF,TGTGCCAGCAGTTCCAGGGGGACGGCTAATGAAAAACTGTTTTTT,TRBJ1-4,TRBD1,TRBV7-9,.
CASSYGPGDSYEQYF,TGTGCCAGCAGTTACGGTCCAGGGGACTCCTACGAGCAGTACTTC,TRBJ2-7,.,TRBV6-5,.
CASSLAGQGDWFF,TGTGCCAGCAGCTTAGCGGGACAGGGGGATTGGTTCTTC,TRBJ2-1,TRBD1,TRBV7-2,.
CASSLRQGGYNEQFF,TGTGCCAGCAGCTTGAGACAGGGGGGGTACAATGAGCAGTTCTTC,TRBJ2-1,TRBD1,TRBV7-3,.
CASSRVDRPGGPQHF,TGTGCCAGTAGTAGAGTAGACCGCCCAGGTGGGCCCCAGCATTTT,TRBJ1-5,.,TRBV19,.
CSAGQGGSYEQYF,TGCAGCGCGGGACAGGGAGGCTCCTACGAGCAGTACTTC,TRBJ2-7,TRBD1,TRBV29-1,.
CASSLVFSSGELTQYF,TGCGCCAGCAGCTTGGTATTTTCTAGCGGGGAACTTACGCAGTATTTT,TRBJ2-3,TRBD2,TRBV5-1,.
CASSKQSNEQFF,TGTGCCAGCAGCAAACAGTCCAATGAGCAGTTCTTC,TRBJ2-1,.,TRBV13,.
CSGGGYYGYTF,TGCAGCGGGGGGGGGTACTATGGCTACACCTTC,TRBJ1-2,.,TRBV29-1,.
CASSPLDSFTLYNEQFF,TGTGCCAGCAGCCCGCTCGATAGCTTTACCTTATACAATGAGCAGTTCTTC,TRBJ2-1,.,TRBV5-4,.
CASRPDRNYGYTF,TGCGCCAGCAGACCGGACAGGAACTATGGCTACACCTTC,TRBJ1-2,TRBD1,TRBV5-1,.
CASSFTDSQYNEQFF,TGCGCCAGCAGCTTCACGGACAGCCAATACAATGAGCAGTTCTTC,TRBJ2-1,.,TRBV5-1,.
CASSNPGGSYEQYF,TGTGCCAGCAGTAACCCCGGGGGTTCCTACGAGCAGTACTTC,TRBJ2-7,.,TRBV28,.
CASSQGQGASDTQYF,TGCGCCAGCAGCCAAGGGCAGGGGGCGAGTGATACGCAGTATTTT,TRBJ2-3,TRBD1,TRBV4-1,.
CASSQGGSDNEQFF,TGTGCCAGCAGTCAGGGTGGCTCCGACAATGAGCAGTTCTTC,TRBJ2-1,.,TRBV2,.
CASSISDSYGYTF,TGTGCCAGTAGTATATCGGACAGCTATGGCTACACCTTC,TRBJ1-2,.,TRBV19,.